Each of the 5 T cell receptor beta chains below was sequenced from the same sample in a study of T cell responses to AZD1222 COVID-19 vaccine. The data were produced by immunoSEQ multiplex PCR, yet TCRdb's version contains in-frame clones alone and is incomplete. The sample shows 95,000 to 150,000 clones, roughly 89% of them seen only once. The specimen was peripheral blood, collected on day 0 of AZD1222 vaccination. Receptors originate from an adult in good health.

The genes are TRBV23-1 and TRBJ2-5; D may be TRBD1 (6 bases). TRBV23-1 is annotated as an ORF whose role is uncertain. Trimming removed 4 bases from V and 3 bases from J, with 21 bases in between. This CDR3 contains 17 residues. CDR3 in amino acids: CASSLRYRAEFKETQYF. The CDR3 coding sequence is TGCGCCAGCAGTCTGCGATACAGGGCCGAATTTAAAGAGACCCAGTACTTC.

This chain uses TRBV18 with TRBJ2-7, with 7 bases identical to TRBD1. Germline CDR1 KGHSH, CDR2 LQKENI. J was trimmed by 3 bases and V by 3 bases; bases with no gene match: 5. CDR3 length equals 14 residues. CDR3 DNA sequence: TGTGCCAGCTCACCCGGGGACAGCCGCTACGAGCAGTACTTC. This translates into CASSPGDSRYEQYF.

CDR3: CASSYLGKKGVNNQPQHF. CDR3 nucleotide sequence: TGTGCCAGCAGTTATCTCGGGAAAAAGGGGGTTAACAATCAGCCCCAGCATTTT. This chain joins TRBV6-2 or TRBV6-3 and TRBJ1-5, with TRBD1 as a possible D gene (6 bases). Trimming took off 3 bases at V and 3 bases at J, with 21 bases between the two ends. The length of the CDR3 is 18 residues. Germline-derived CDR1 and CDR2 are MNHEY and SVGEGT.

Details on this clone: At one end the junction does not follow the germline gene, possibly because of a read error. V usage is TRBV7-7 and J usage is TRBJ2-5; perhaps TRBD1 as D (5 bases). This CDR3 is built from 14 residues. Germline V gene sequence: CDR1 SSHAT, CDR2 FNYEAQ (reference sequence). The CDR3 spells CASSLGVNQETQYF. In DNA form, the CDR3 reads TGTGCTAGCAGCTTAGGGGTAAACCAAGAGACCCAGTACTTC.

The chain links TRBV5-1 to TRBJ2-7, with D uncertain. The CDR3 runs to 12 residues. Deletions cut 4 bases from V and 2 bases from J, with 7 bases between. Germline CDR1 SGHRS, CDR2 YFSETQ. The CDR3 reads CASSAGAYEQYF. CDR3 sequence (DNA): TGCGCCAGCAGCGCTGGGGCCTACGAGCAGTACTTC.